This paragraph reports one TCR beta chain. This clonotype occurred a few times. Its specific antigen is unknown. Base qualities are missing; no much larger clone stands one base away. Profiling of TCR beta VDJ combinations and CDR3 sequences used genomic DNA as the template. An Illumina HiSeq 2000 was used for TCR repertoire sequencing. Turning to the authors' computational methods: Repertoires were assessed using TRBV/TRBJ rearrangement plots, CDR3 size and DJ length profiles, and Simpson's diversity index. Whichever DNA sequence was most abundant in the deep sequencing data was defined as the immunodominant clone. CDR3 amino acid sequences were checked for sharing between subjects and were compared against published repertoires and the VDJdb database. TCRdb handled the public reads itself, with Q25 trimming in fastp and clone calling in MiXCR, and kept productive beta chains. Rows with one shared CDR3 protein collapse into an entry with the most common genes and DNA. V and J calls and clone size were set by TCRdb, not the authors. This sample comprises some 170,000 distinct CDR3 sequences, roughly 43% of them detected only once. The ten most abundant clones make up 1.1% of the sample.

This record comes from a study of CD8+CD57+ T cells in acquired aplastic anemia (dated by TCRdb to the late 2010s). Context from the whole study: DNA extracted from sorted CD4+ and CD8+ cells had a mean of around 3 ug, with a range of roughly 0.18 to 27.4 ug. A CD8+CD57+ expansion meant a frequency higher than the mean frequency seen in healthy subjects.

On the study overall, not on this receptor specifically: Approximately 31 CD8+ CDR3 sequences were found in both patients and controls but appeared to be highly expressed in patients and within the immunodominant clones of the patients. Patients and healthy controls showed no significant difference in CD8+ Simpson's diversity (P=0.060).

The patients picked for sequencing were ones in whom flow cytometry had shown an expansion of CD8+CD57+ cells. Every patient had severe acquired aplastic anemia, diagnosed using the International Study of Aplastic Anemia and Agranulocytosis and Camitta criteria. No patient had received any therapy when blood was sampled. In the study, sorted CD4+ and CD8+ blood T cells from patients with severe aplastic anemia and from healthy subjects underwent deep sequencing of TCR repertoires. Patients were enrolled under clinicaltrials.gov protocols 00001620, 01623167, 00001397, 00071045, 00081523 and 00961064 in the USA. Ficoll-Paque density gradient centrifugation was used to isolate peripheral blood mononuclear cells. CD4+ and CD8+ T cells were sorted by FACS or magnetic beads before DNA extraction. The CDR3 starts with the cysteine, ends with the phenylalanine, and has 13 residues. Of the read, only the CDR3 DNA is kept; its 39 bases are in frame from base 1. CDR1 and CDR2 were assigned from the germline V gene (reference sequence) as DFQATT and SNEGSKA. V lost 2 bases and J lost 5 bases; the stretch between them is 12 bases long.

The chain was built from TRBV20-1 and TRBJ2-5, with a weak D call of TRBD1 (6 bases match). The specimen was sorted CD4+, CD8+, or CD8+CD57+ T cells (not recorded which) from PBMCs. The receptor comes from a human donor with aplastic anemia. The nucleotide sequence reads as follows: TGCAGTGCTAGATCTTCAACAGGGGAGACCCAGTACTTC. Its protein is CSARSSTGETQYF.